Each of the 20 T cell receptor beta chains below was sequenced from the same sample in a study of OX40 agonist ivuxolimab in advanced cancers. The library relied on the immunoSEQ multiplex PCR assay. Entries here come from immuneACCESS through TCRdb and include only in-frame sequences with V and J called. Some clones fail to appear in such tables; in the studies checked, an unresolved V gene covers under half of the shortfall, and the cause of the remainder is unknown. In this sample the table shows 77,000 or so clones, around 90% of which occur a single time. The ten largest account for around 0.35% of the sample. Sequencing was performed on CD4+ or CD8+ T cells sorted from blood, taken in a trial of the OX40 agonist ivuxolimab. The receptors derive from an adult with an advanced solid tumor such as melanoma, head and neck, liver or kidney cancer.

This clone was found once. The rearrangement links TRBV7-9 to TRBJ1-2; D is undetermined. Germline values: CDR1 SEHNR, CDR2 FQNEAQ (reference sequence). The CDR3 is 14 residues long. Trimming left V 4 bases short and J 0 bases short, with 9 bases between. The CDR3 region is CASSSGSSNYGYTF. The CDR3 DNA follows: TGTGCCAGCAGCTCGGGAAGTTCTAACTATGGCTACACCTTC.

As regards this clone: Other DNA sequences of this sample code for an identical CDR3. The chain combines TRBV30 with TRBJ1-1; D might be TRBD1 (6 bases). CDR3 length: 13 residues. Trimming stripped 0 bases from V and 4 bases from J, with 9 bases between. The germline gives CDR1 GTSNPN, CDR2 SVGIG (reference sequence). This CDR3 is CAWSVRGSTEAFF. CDR3 bases: TGTGCCTGGAGTGTAAGGGGGTCCACTGAAGCTTTCTTT.

The chain employs TRBV6-1 and TRBJ1-2, with a weak D call TRBD1 (6 bases). The CDR3 has 13 amino acids. Germline V gene data show CDR1 as MNHNS and CDR2 as SASEGT. Trimming removed 4 bases from V and 4 bases from J, with 10 bases in between. The CDR3 DNA reads TGTGCCAGCAGTGCGGACAGAGCCTATGGCTACACCTTC. Translated, it gives CASSADRAYGYTF.

V gene TRBV19 combines with J gene TRBJ2-1, with D perhaps TRBD2 (5 bases). From germline, CDR1 is LNHDA and CDR2 SQIVND (reference sequence). Trimming removed 6 bases at V and 4 bases at J, with 13 bases between. This CDR3 has 14 residues. The CDR3 DNA is TGTGCCAGTAGCAGTGTTGGAGGTTACAATGAGCAGTTCTTC. This codes for CASSSVGGYNEQFF.

This chain links TRBV20-1 with TRBJ2-7; D uncertain. V was cut by 3 bases and J by 2 bases, with 2 bases left in between. Germline V gene sequence: CDR1 DFQATT, CDR2 SNEGSKA (reference sequence). This CDR3 comprises 10 residues. This CDR3 is CSASPYEQYF. DNA of the CDR3: TGCAGTGCTAGCCCCTACGAGCAGTACTTC.

The rearrangement joins TRBV6-6 to TRBJ1-5; no reliable D call. Germline V gives CDR1 MNHNY, CDR2 SVGAGI (reference sequence). CDR3 length equals 13 residues. Deletions cut 5 bases from V and 4 bases from J, with 9 bases between. The CDR3 DNA reads as TGTGCCAGCAGTCCCGGGATAAATCAGCCCCAGCATTTT. Protein: CASSPGINQPQHF.

This chain joins TRBV5-1 and TRBJ1-1; D possibly corresponds to TRBD1 (6 bases). V lost 0 bases and J lost 6, with 9 bases in between. The CDR3 is made up of 13 amino acids. Per the germline V gene, CDR1 is SGHRS and CDR2 is YFSETQ. The CDR3 region is CASSLGGRAEAFF. The DNA of the CDR3 is TGCGCCAGCAGCTTGGGGGGGCGTGCTGAAGCTTTCTTT.

This clone was seen more than once but under ten times. This CDR3 is CASSQISSYEQYF. The DNA of the CDR3 is TGTGCCAGCTCCCAGATCAGCTCCTACGAGCAGTACTTC. The J gene is TRBJ2-7, the V gene TRBV18; D is uncertain. This CDR3 spans 13 amino acids. CDR1 is KGHSH and CDR2 is LQKENI in the germline V gene. The V end lost 6 bases, the J end lost 0 bases, and 9 bases lay between the germline ends. The full variable domain, with the rest looked up from reference TRBV18 and TRBJ2-7, is NAGVMQNPRHLVRRRGQEARLRCSPMKGHSHVYWYRQLPEEGLKFMVYLQKENIIDESGMPKERFSAEFPKEGPSILRIQQVVRGDSAAYFCASSQISSYEQYFGPGTRLTVT.

This chain connects TRBV7-2 to TRBJ1-4; D is perhaps TRBD1 (5 bases). The V gene's germline CDR1 is SGHTA and CDR2 FQGNSA. This CDR3 is 15 amino acids long. The V end was cut by 5 bases, the J end by 8 bases, with 18 bases between. The DNA for the CDR3 is TGTGCCAGCAGCAGTTCCAGGGTGTCGGCGGAAAAACTGTTTTTT. As protein: CASSSSRVSAEKLFF.

The chain is built from TRBV27 and TRBJ2-7, with 9 bases lining up with TRBD1. The junction had 13 bases not matched to a gene; V was cut back by 4 bases and J by 6 bases. Germline CDR1 and CDR2: MNHEY and SMNVEV (reference sequence). This CDR3 has 16 amino acids. CDR3 amino acids: CASSSNPIWTGAEQYF. CDR3 DNA sequence: TGTGCCAGCAGTTCTAACCCCATTTGGACAGGGGCCGAGCAGTACTTC.

J is TRBJ2-1 and V is TRBV6-5; the D gene is possibly TRBD1 (6 bases). CDR3 length: 16 amino acids. Germline lookup yields CDR1 MNHEY and CDR2 SVGAGI. The germline V and J ends were trimmed by 0 bases and 3 bases, with 12 bases remaining between them. CDR3 in amino acids: CASSYSGAGYYNEQFF. The CDR3 DNA reads TGTGCCAGCAGTTACTCGGGGGCCGGGTACTACAATGAGCAGTTCTTC.

The J gene is TRBJ1-1, the V gene TRBV7-2; no clear D. The CDR3 is 16 amino acids. Germline V gene sequence: CDR1 SGHTA, CDR2 FQGNSA. Deletions cut 2 bases from V and 5 bases from J, with 18 bases between. CDR3 in amino acids: CASSLSAVVFGTEAFF. The CDR3 DNA is TGTGCCAGCAGCTTATCGGCGGTGGTTTTCGGGACTGAAGCTTTCTTT.

The chain is built from TRBV5-1 and TRBJ2-2, with D uncertain. Germline loops: CDR1 SGHRS, CDR2 YFSETQ. This CDR3 spans 13 amino acids. Between the trimmed V and J ends, which lost 1 base and 1 base, there was a span of 2 bases. The CDR3 sequence is CASSLWNTGELFF. The CDR3 DNA is TGCGCCAGCAGCTTGTGGAACACCGGGGAGCTGTTTTTT.

The V call is TRBV5-1, the J call TRBJ1-4, with 10 bases matching TRBD1. Germline-derived CDR1 and CDR2 are SGHRS and YFSETQ. The CDR3 consists of 15 residues. V trimming: 0 bases; J trimming: 8 bases; junction bases outside the gene matches: 4. The CDR3: CASSLAGTGEEKLFF. The DNA of the CDR3 is TGCGCCAGCAGCTTGGCCGGGACAGGGGAAGAAAAACTGTTTTTT.

For this clone: The same CDR3 arises from other DNA sequences in this sample as well. V usage is TRBV5-1 and J usage is TRBJ2-7, with TRBD2 matching over 8 bases. V lost 4 bases, J lost 2 bases, and 5 bases stayed unmatched. CDR3 length equals 14 residues. In germline, CDR1 is SGHRS, CDR2 YFSETQ. The CDR3 region is CASSPGGLTYEQYF. The CDR3 region has the DNA TGCGCCAGCAGCCCGGGGGGGTTAACCTACGAGCAGTACTTC.

The V and J genes are TRBV11-3 and TRBJ2-7, with 9 bases fitting TRBD1. The CDR3 contains 14 residues. The germline V gene has CDR1 SGHNT and CDR2 YENEEA. The V gene end was trimmed by 3 bases and the J gene end by 4 bases; junction bases not matched to a gene: 4. In DNA, the CDR3 is TGTGCCAGCAGCTTCGGACAGGGGAGTTACGAGCAGTACTTC. It yields the protein CASSFGQGSYEQYF. Complete variable domain (other parts from reference TRBV11-3 and TRBJ2-7): EAGVVQSPRYKIIEKKQPVAFWCNPISGHNTLYWYLQNLGQGPELLIRYENEEAVDDSQLPKDRFSAERLKGVDSTLKIQPAELGDSAVYLCASSFGQGSYEQYFGPGTRLTVT.

This clone has only one observation. The chain carries TRBV10-3 and TRBJ1-3; 7 bases map to TRBD1. This CDR3 has 15 residues. Germline trimming cut 11 bases from V and 0 bases from J; bases unmatched to any gene: 10. Germline V lookup: CDR1 ENHRY, CDR2 SYGVKD. CDR3 nucleotides: TGTGCCTCACAGGGGATGCCCCTCTCTGGAAACACCATATATTTT. Its translation: CASQGMPLSGNTIYF.

The CDR3 DNA is TGTGCCAGCAGTTCCCCTCGGTTCTATGGCTACACCTTC. As protein: CASSSPRFYGYTF. The V call is TRBV28, the J call TRBJ1-2; D is uncertain. Germline values: CDR1 MDHEN, CDR2 SYDVKM. CDR3 length equals 13 residues. Deletions cut 4 bases from V and 4 bases from J, with 10 bases between.

The chain joins TRBV2 to TRBJ2-1, with 7 bases fitting TRBD1. The germline V gene encodes CDR1 SNHLY and CDR2 FYNNEI. The CDR3 contains 15 residues. Trimming removed 7 bases from V and 0 bases from J; junction bases left unmatched: 6. This chain's CDR3 is CASIRQGTSYNEQFF. CDR3 coding DNA: TGTGCCAGCATTAGACAGGGAACCTCCTACAATGAGCAGTTCTTC.

The chain joins TRBV15 to TRBJ2-7; D perhaps matches TRBD2 (5 bases). Germline CDR1 LNHNV, CDR2 YYDKDF (reference sequence). CDR3 length: 15 residues. V was clipped by 0 bases and J by 4 bases, with 13 bases between them. DNA for the CDR3: TGTGCCACCAGCAGAGAATGGCGGGCGGAGTACGAGCAGTACTTC. As protein: CATSREWRAEYEQYF.